This T cell receptor beta chain was recovered during a study of blood T cell repertoires in COVID-19. Study summary: Samples came from the United States, Italy and Spain, spanning acute and convalescent COVID-19. T cells, B-cell-depleted T cells, or PBMCs supplied cDNA or gDNA.

Germline V gene sequence: CDR1 SGHAT, CDR2 FQDESV (reference sequence). V shed 5 bases and J 10 bases; nucleotides not matched to a gene: 8. The CDR3 loop spans 15 amino acids. Study processing details: From reference gene primer amplification, estimates of nucleated cell counts were derived. Clones were read by immunoSEQ multiplex PCR, and TCRdb kept only the in-frame ones, dropping some. Clonal size and the V and J genes are those of that table, whereas D and trimming came from the DNA. The profile shows more than 95,000 clones, approximately 71% of them singletons. Sequencing used peripheral blood. This chain joins TRBV11-1 and TRBJ2-1, with 13 bases fitting TRBD2. The receptor's source is a woman aged 65 to 85 with acute or convalescent COVID-19. In DNA, the CDR3 is TGTGCCAGCAGCCTAGGACTAGCGGGAGCAGGCGAGCAGTTCTTC. Encoded protein: CASSLGLAGAGEQFF.